This entry lists 23 T cell receptor beta chains sequenced from one sample in a study of cytomegalovirus exposure and HLA in healthy donors. 13 Jbeta primers and 60 Vbeta primers were used for the PCR. TCRdb's copy holds only in-frame clones and misses some; the assay was immunoSEQ multiplex PCR. In all, the sample yields roughly 220,000 clones. The sample taken for sequencing was PBMCs. Receptors originate from a girl aged 2-10 years in good health and CMV-seropositive.

The rearrangement uses TRBV28 and TRBJ2-7; D possibly corresponds to TRBD1 (6 bases). The CDR3 is made up of 16 amino acids. With 4 bases removed from V and 0 bases from J, the gap between germline ends came to 16 bases. Germline CDR1 and CDR2: MDHEN and SYDVKM. CDR3 coding DNA: TGTGCCAGCAGTTCGTCAGGGGTTCCGAGCTCCTACGAGCAGTACTTC. Its translation: CASSSSGVPSSYEQYF. The whole variable domain, filled in from reference TRBV28 and TRBJ2-7, reads DVKVTQSSRYLVKRTGEKVFLECVQDMDHENMFWYRQDPGLGLRLIYFSYDVKMKEKGDIPEGYSVSREKKERFSLILESASTNQTSMYLCASSSSGVPSSYEQYFGPGTRLTVT.

The genes are TRBV27 and TRBJ2-2; 14 nucleotides align to TRBD2. Germline-derived CDR1 and CDR2 are MNHEY and SMNVEV (reference sequence). V was clipped by 5 bases and J by 6 bases; unmatched bases: 8. The CDR3 totals 17 residues. CDR3 nucleotides: TGTGCCAGCAGTCGCACGGGACTAGCGGGAGACCCCGGGGAGCTGTTTTTT. Its translation is CASSRTGLAGDPGELFF.

V gene TRBV28 combines with J gene TRBJ2-7; 8 positions agree with TRBD2. The CDR3 runs to 13 residues. From germline, CDR1 is MDHEN and CDR2 SYDVKM. V gave up 8 bases and J gave up 1 base; unmatched junction bases: 4. The CDR3 DNA sequence: TGTGCCAGCCGTAGCGGGACGTCCTACGAGCAGTACTTC. Its translation: CASRSGTSYEQYF.

The rearrangement links TRBV28 to TRBJ1-4; D is ambiguous. The length of the CDR3 is 16 residues. V was trimmed by 3 bases and J by 7 bases, leaving 18 bases between them. The V gene's germline CDR1 is MDHEN and CDR2 SYDVKM. The CDR3 loop is CASSFVPGRGSEKLFF. The CDR3 region has the DNA TGTGCCAGCAGTTTCGTCCCCGGACGGGGATCTGAAAAACTGTTTTTT.

The genes are TRBV5-1 and TRBJ2-5, with a weak D call TRBD2 (7 bases). The CDR3 runs to 13 residues. The germline V and J ends were trimmed by 10 bases and 1 base, with 14 bases remaining between them. Germline V gene lookup returns CDR1 SGHRS and CDR2 YFSETQ. The CDR3 coding sequence is TGCGCCGCGGGGGCCCGTCCCCAAGAGACCCAGTACTTC. Translation: CAAGARPQETQYF.

This chain links TRBV7-2 with TRBJ1-1, with D uncertain. Germline CDR1 SGHTA, CDR2 FQGNSA. The CDR3 consists of 15 residues. V lost 1 base to trimming and J lost 1 base, with 10 bases between them. This CDR3 is CASSLVGGQNTEAFF. The CDR3 nucleotides are TGTGCCAGCAGCTTAGTGGGAGGGCAGAACACTGAAGCTTTCTTT.

The CDR3 region has the DNA TGTGCCAGCAGTTACGGATCGACAGCCCAAGAGACCCAGTACTTC. It encodes CASSYGSTAQETQYF. V is TRBV6-5 and J is TRBJ2-5; TRBD1 might be the D (5 bases). Trimming took off 2 bases at V and 1 base at J, with 11 bases between the two ends. CDR3 length equals 15 residues. The V gene's germline CDR1 is MNHEY and CDR2 SVGAGI.

The chain employs TRBV5-1 and TRBJ2-5, with TRBD2 identical over 9 bases. The CDR3 contains 16 residues. CDR1 and CDR2 (germline): SGHRS, YFSETQ. V shed 6 bases, J shed 5 bases, and the junction held 14 bases outside the gene matches. CDR3 sequence: CASTLRGLAGVETQYF. DNA for the CDR3: TGCGCCAGCACGCTCCGGGGGTTAGCGGGAGTGGAGACCCAGTACTTC. The full variable domain, its missing parts supplied by reference TRBV5-1 and TRBJ2-5, is KAGVTQTPRYLIKTRGQQVTLSCSPISGHRSVSWYQQTPGQGLQFLFEYFSETQRNKGNFPGRFSGRQFSNSRSEMNVSTLELGDSALYLCASTLRGLAGVETQYFGPGTRLLVL.

The chain couples TRBV28 to TRBJ2-3, with a tentative D call TRBD2 (6 bases). The CDR3 has 16 amino acids. Germline V gene lookup returns CDR1 MDHEN and CDR2 SYDVKM. Trimming took off 5 bases at V and 4 bases at J, with 19 bases between the two ends. The CDR3 DNA is TGTGCCAGCAGTCTCGGACTATCTATTACGGCAGATACGCAGTATTTT. Protein sequence: CASSLGLSITADTQYF.

The J gene is TRBJ2-7, the V gene TRBV28; 14 bases are a match to TRBD2. V lost 6 bases, J lost 9 bases, and 16 bases stayed unmatched. CDR3 length equals 17 residues. CDR1 and CDR2 (germline): MDHEN, SYDVKM. The CDR3: CASRGKRLAGGVVGQYF. In DNA form, the CDR3 reads TGTGCCAGCAGGGGCAAAAGACTAGCGGGAGGGGTCGTTGGGCAGTACTTC.

The V gene is TRBV6-5, the J gene TRBJ2-5; TRBD2 might be the D (6 bases). TRBJ2-7 matches the DNA end more closely, so the J call is doubtful. CDR3 length: 15 amino acids. CDR1 and CDR2 (germline): MNHEY, SVGAGI. CDR3 residues: CASSLEGGASYEQYF. CDR3 nucleotide sequence: TGTGCCAGCAGTTTGGAGGGCGGAGCCTCCTACGAGCAGTACTTC.

The chain has TRBV18 and TRBJ2-7; 8 bases map to TRBD2. From germline, CDR1 is KGHSH and CDR2 LQKENI. The CDR3 runs 15 residues. Trimming took 5 bases from V and 2 from J; bases not matched to a gene: 8. The CDR3 nucleotides read TGTGCCAGCTCAAATGCGGGAGGACGAGCCTACGAGCAGTACTTC. It translates to CASSNAGGRAYEQYF. Based on the CDR3 plus reference TRBV18 and TRBJ2-7, the full variable domain is NAGVMQNPRHLVRRRGQEARLRCSPMKGHSHVYWYRQLPEEGLKFMVYLQKENIIDESGMPKERFSAEFPKEGPSILRIQQVVRGDSAAYFCASSNAGGRAYEQYFGPGTRLTVT.

The rearrangement uses TRBV6-6 and TRBJ2-2, with D possibly matching TRBD2 (6 bases). CDR3 length: 14 residues. Germline V gene data show CDR1 as MNHNY and CDR2 as SVGAGI (reference sequence). V was cut by 2 bases and J by 6 bases, with 10 bases left in between. For the CDR3, the DNA is TGTGCCAGCAGTTACCGCGGGGATGCCGGGGAGCTGTTTTTT. This codes for CASSYRGDAGELFF.

The rearrangement joins TRBV21-1 to TRBJ2-5; no DNA check was done on the table's D call, TRBD2. TRBV21-1 is reported as a pseudogene. This CDR3 has 11 amino acids. CDR3 DNA sequence: TGTGCCAGCAGCACCTTAGAGACCCAGTACTTC. Amino acid sequence: CASSTLETQYF.

The V call is TRBV19, the J call TRBJ1-4; D remains ambiguous. The CDR3 totals 15 residues. Per germline, CDR1 LNHDA and CDR2 SQIVND (reference sequence). With 6 bases removed from V and 10 bases from J, the gap between germline ends came to 21 bases. The CDR3 DNA reads TGTGCCAGTAGCCGAGACCAGGTCCGGCCGCGAAAACTGTTTTTT. Translation: CASSRDQVRPRKLFF. Filled out from reference TRBV19 and TRBJ1-4, the complete variable domain reads DGGITQSPKYLFRKEGQNVTLSCEQNLNHDAMYWYRQDPGQGLRLIYYSQIVNDFQKGDIAEGYSVSREKKESFPLTVTSAQKNPTAFYLCASSRDQVRPRKLFFGSGTQLSVL.

The gene calls are TRBV7-6 and TRBJ2-3; D is uncertain. Trimming pared 1 base from V and 9 bases from J, leaving 8 bases between. The CDR3 length is 12 residues. Per germline, CDR1 SGHVS and CDR2 FNYEAQ. The CDR3 DNA reads as TGTGCCAGCAGCTTAGTCCGAGGCACGCAGTATTTT. This translates into CASSLVRGTQYF.

The chain recombines TRBV18 with TRBJ2-3, with D tentatively TRBD2 (6 bases). The CDR3 extends over 17 amino acids. The V gene's germline CDR1 is KGHSH and CDR2 LQKENI. The germline V and J ends were trimmed by 3 bases and 3 bases, with 19 bases remaining between them. The CDR3 DNA reads as TGTGCCAGCTCACCCCTTTCGGGAGTTGGAGGGACAGATACGCAGTATTTT. This encodes CASSPLSGVGGTDTQYF.

The V and J genes are TRBV29-1 and TRBJ2-1; TRBD2 agrees at 7 bases. CDR1 and CDR2 (germline): SQVTM, ANQGSEA. The CDR3 runs 15 residues. With V trimmed by 0 bases and J by 9 bases, 11 bases remained unmatched. CDR3 sequence reads: CSVEDFGGIIGEQFF. As DNA, the CDR3 is TGCAGCGTTGAAGATTTCGGGGGGATAATTGGTGAGCAGTTCTTC.

The rearrangement links TRBV19 to TRBJ2-2, with 10 nucleotides matching TRBD2. The V and J ends lost 3 bases and 5 bases, in that order; junction bases with no gene match: 12. Germline assignment: CDR1 LNHDA and CDR2 SQIVND (reference sequence). This CDR3 has 18 residues. The CDR3 DNA sequence: TGTGCCAGTAGTATCCAAATCGGGACTAGCGTTGTGACCGGGGAGCTGTTTTTT. Translating gives CASSIQIGTSVVTGELFF.

V gene TRBV18 combines with J gene TRBJ2-5, with TRBD2 matching over 11 bases. The CDR3 totals 17 residues. J gave up 0 bases and V 1 base, and 4 bases lay outside the gene matches. The V gene's germline CDR1 is KGHSH and CDR2 LQKENI. The CDR3 protein is CASSPRTSGRNQETQYF. CDR3 coding DNA: TGTGCCAGCTCACCACGCACTAGCGGGAGAAACCAAGAGACCCAGTACTTC.

This chain connects TRBV28 to TRBJ2-7; D might be TRBD2 (5 bases). V gave up 6 bases and J gave up 3 bases, with 12 bases separating them. The CDR3 is made up of 13 amino acids. The germline V gene has CDR1 MDHEN and CDR2 SYDVKM. This CDR3 reads CASRPRGLYEQYF. In DNA form, the CDR3 reads TGTGCCAGCAGGCCGAGAGGACTCTACGAGCAGTACTTC.

The V call is TRBV5-1, the J call TRBJ2-2; 9 nucleotides line up with TRBD2. Germline loops: CDR1 SGHRS, CDR2 YFSETQ. The CDR3 totals 16 residues. V gave up 4 bases and J gave up 3 bases; unmatched junction bases: 7. The chain's CDR3 is CASSLSGSRYTGELFF. CDR3 in DNA: TGCGCCAGCAGCCTTAGCGGGAGTCGGTACACCGGGGAGCTGTTTTTT.

The rearrangement joins TRBV6-1 to TRBJ2-6; 11 positions agree with TRBD2. This CDR3 has 18 amino acids. Germline values: CDR1 MNHNS, CDR2 SASEGT. The trim removed 4 bases at V and 1 base at J, leaving 6 bases unmatched. The CDR3 DNA reads as TGTGCCAGCAGTGTAGCGGGGGGGGAGGCTTCTGGGGCCAACGTCCTGACTTTC. Its protein is CASSVAGGEASGANVLTF.